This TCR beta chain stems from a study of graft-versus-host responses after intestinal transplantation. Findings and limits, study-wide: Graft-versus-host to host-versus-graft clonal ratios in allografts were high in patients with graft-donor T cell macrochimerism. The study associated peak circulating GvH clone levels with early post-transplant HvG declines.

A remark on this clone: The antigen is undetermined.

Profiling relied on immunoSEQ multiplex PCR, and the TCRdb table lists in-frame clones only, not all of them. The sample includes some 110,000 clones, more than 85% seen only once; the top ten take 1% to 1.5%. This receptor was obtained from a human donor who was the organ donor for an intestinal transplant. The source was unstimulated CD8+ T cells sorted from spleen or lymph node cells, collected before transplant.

In nucleotides, the CDR3 is TGTGCCAGCAGTGGACAGGGGGCAGGGAACTATGGCTACACCTTC. Its translation: CASSGQGAGNYGYTF. The chain carries TRBV2 and TRBJ1-2; 10 nucleotides match TRBD1. V lost 4 bases to trimming and J lost 2 bases; unmatched junction nucleotides: 4. The germline V gene has CDR1 SNHLY and CDR2 FYNNEI. This CDR3 is 15 amino acids long. Combining the CDR3 with reference TRBV2 and TRBJ1-2 gives the whole variable domain EPEVTQTPSHQVTQMGQEVILRCVPISNHLYFYWYRQILGQKVEFLVSFYNNEISEKSEIFDDQFSVERPDGSNFTLKIRSTKLEDSAMYFCASSGQGAGNYGYTFGSGTRLTVV.